This entry is about one T cell receptor (beta chain). No antigen is known for it. Base qualities were left out, and no much larger clone turns up one base away. The library was obtained by the immunoSEQ multiplex PCR assay. Entries here come from immuneACCESS through TCRdb and include only in-frame sequences with V and J called. Some clones fail to appear in such tables; in the studies checked, an unresolved V gene covers under half of the shortfall, and the cause of the remainder is unknown. Across this sample there are roughly 80,000 clones, with roughly 90% seen only once. Around 5.7% of the sample lies in the top ten. The sample belongs to a study of control samples from healthy donors and cancer patients (dated by TCRdb to 2020 to 2021). The CDR1 and CDR2 encoded by the germline V gene are MGHDK and SYGVNS. Reading from cysteine to phenylalanine, the CDR3 counts 13 amino acids. The read is trimmed to its CDR3 DNA, 39 bases read in frame from base 1. V is shortened by 2 bases, J by 1 base, and the region joining them spans 5 bases.

Sequencing was done on a sample of blood. The sequence links TRBV25-1 to TRBJ1-2; the D gene assignment is ambiguous. The receptor comes from a woman between 45 and 65 years old in good health. The nucleotide sequence is given as TGTGCCAGCAGTGAAGGATTTAACTATGGCTACACCTTC. This encodes CASSEGFNYGYTF.